The clone carrying this T cell receptor (beta chain) occurred once. The data originate from a study of post-analysis software for immune sequencing data. Unique molecular identifiers were built into the TCR beta cDNA libraries. TCRdb recomputed calls from the PCR reads with MiXCR, one row per CDR3 protein. The table has roughly 600,000 distinct CDR3 sequences, 44% seen once. Specimen: blood. This TCR came from a girl under 18 with multiple sclerosis.

The chain's CDR3 is CAIGEGLNTEAFF. The CDR3 DNA sequence: TGTGCCATCGGAGAGGGGCTGAACACTGAAGCTTTCTTT. The J gene is TRBJ1-1, the V gene TRBV10-3; perhaps TRBD1 as D (5 bases). Germline assignment: CDR1 ENHRY and CDR2 SYGVKD. CDR3 size: 13 residues. The V end was cut by 8 bases, the J end by 0 bases, with 10 bases between.